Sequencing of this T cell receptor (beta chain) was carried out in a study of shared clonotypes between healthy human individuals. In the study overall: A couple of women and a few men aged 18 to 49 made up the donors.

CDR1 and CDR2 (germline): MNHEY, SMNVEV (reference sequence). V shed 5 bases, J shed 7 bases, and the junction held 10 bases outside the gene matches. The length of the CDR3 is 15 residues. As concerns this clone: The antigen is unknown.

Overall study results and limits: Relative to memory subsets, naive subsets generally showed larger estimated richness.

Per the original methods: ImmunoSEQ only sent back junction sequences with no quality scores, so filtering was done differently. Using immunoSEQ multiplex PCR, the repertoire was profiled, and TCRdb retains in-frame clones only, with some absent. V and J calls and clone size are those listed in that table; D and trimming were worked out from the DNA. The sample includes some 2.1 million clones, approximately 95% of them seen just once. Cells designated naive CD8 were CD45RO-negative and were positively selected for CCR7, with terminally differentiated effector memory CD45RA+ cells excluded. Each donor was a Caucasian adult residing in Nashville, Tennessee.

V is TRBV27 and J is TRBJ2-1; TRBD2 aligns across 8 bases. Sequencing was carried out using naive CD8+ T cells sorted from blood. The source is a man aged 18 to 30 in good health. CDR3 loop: CASSPKRERPNEQFF. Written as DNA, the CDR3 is TGTGCCAGCAGTCCCAAGCGGGAGCGTCCGAATGAGCAGTTCTTC.